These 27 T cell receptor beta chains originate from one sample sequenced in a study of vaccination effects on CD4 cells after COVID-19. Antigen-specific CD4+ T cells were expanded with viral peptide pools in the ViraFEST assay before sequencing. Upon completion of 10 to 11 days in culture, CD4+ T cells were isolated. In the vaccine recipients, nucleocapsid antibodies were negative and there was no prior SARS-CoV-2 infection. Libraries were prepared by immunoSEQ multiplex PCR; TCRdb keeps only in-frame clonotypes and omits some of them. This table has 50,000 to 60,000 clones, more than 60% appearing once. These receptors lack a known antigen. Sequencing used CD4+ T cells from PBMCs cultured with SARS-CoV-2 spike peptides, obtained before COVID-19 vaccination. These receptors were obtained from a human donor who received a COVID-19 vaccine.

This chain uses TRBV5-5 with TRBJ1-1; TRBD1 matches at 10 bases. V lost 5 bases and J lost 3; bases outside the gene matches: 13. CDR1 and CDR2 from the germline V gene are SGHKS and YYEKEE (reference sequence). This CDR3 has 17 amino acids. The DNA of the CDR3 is TGTGCCAGCAGAAGGATCGACAGGGGGCCTCTGGACACTGAAGCTTTCTTT. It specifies CASRRIDRGPLDTEAFF.

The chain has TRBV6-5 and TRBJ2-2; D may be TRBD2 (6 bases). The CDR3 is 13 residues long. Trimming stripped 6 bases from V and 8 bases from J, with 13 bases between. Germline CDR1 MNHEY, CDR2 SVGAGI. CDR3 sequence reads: CASSRTNLGELFF. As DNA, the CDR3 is TGTGCCAGCAGCCGGACTAATCTTGGGGAGCTGTTTTTT.

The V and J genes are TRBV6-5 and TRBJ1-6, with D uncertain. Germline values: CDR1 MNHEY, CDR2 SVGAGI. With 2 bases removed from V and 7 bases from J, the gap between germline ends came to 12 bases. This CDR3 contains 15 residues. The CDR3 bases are TGTGCCAGCAGTTACGGGTTGAGGTTGAATTCACCCCTCCACTTT. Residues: CASSYGLRLNSPLHF.

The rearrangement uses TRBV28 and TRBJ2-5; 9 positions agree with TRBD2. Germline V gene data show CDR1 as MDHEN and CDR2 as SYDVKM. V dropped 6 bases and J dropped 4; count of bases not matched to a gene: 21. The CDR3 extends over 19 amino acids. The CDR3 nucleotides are TGTGCCAGCAGCCCCCCTCAAAAAACTAGCGGGTACTCAAGAGAGACCCAGTACTTC. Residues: CASSPPQKTSGYSRETQYF.

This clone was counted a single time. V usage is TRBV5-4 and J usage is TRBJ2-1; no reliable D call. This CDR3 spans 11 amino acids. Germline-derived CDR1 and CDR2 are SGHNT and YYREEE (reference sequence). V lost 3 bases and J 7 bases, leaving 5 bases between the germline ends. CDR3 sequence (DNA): TGTGCCAGCAGCTCGAATAATGAGCAGTTCTTC. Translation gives CASSSNNEQFF.

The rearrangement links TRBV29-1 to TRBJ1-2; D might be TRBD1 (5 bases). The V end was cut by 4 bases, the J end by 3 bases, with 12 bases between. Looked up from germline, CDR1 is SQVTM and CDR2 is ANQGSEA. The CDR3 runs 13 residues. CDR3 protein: CSVAPRAYYGYTF. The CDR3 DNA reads TGCAGCGTTGCCCCCAGGGCTTACTATGGCTACACCTTC.

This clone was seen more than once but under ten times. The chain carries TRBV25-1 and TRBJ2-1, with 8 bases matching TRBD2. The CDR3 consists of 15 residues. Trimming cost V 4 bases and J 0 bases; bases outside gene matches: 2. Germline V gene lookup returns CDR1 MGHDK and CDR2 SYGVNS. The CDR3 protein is CASSVSGGSYNEQFF. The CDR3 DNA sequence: TGTGCCAGCAGTGTGAGCGGGGGCTCCTACAATGAGCAGTTCTTC.

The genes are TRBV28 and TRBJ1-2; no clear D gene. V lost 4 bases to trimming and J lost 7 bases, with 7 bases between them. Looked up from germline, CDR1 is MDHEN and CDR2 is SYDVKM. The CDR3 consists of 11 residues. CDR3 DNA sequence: TGTGCCAGCAGTTCCCGAATTGGCTACACCTTC. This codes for CASSSRIGYTF.

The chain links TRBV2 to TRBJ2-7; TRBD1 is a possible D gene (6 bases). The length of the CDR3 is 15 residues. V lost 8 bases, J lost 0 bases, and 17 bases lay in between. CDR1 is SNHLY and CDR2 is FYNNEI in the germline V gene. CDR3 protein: CASSPTRDNSYEQYF. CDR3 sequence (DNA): TGTGCCAGCTCGCCAACCCGGGACAACTCCTACGAGCAGTACTTC.

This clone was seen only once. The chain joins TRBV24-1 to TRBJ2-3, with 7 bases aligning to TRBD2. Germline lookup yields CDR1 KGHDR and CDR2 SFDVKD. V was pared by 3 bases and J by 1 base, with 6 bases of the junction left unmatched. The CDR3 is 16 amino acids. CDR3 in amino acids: CATSDRTRQGTDTQYF. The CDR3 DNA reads TGTGCCACCAGTGATAGGACTAGGCAGGGCACAGATACGCAGTATTTT.

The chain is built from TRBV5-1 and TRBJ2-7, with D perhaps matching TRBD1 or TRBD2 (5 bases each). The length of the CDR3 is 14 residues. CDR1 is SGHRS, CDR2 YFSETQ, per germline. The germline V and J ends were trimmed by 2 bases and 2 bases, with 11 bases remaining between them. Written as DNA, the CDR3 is TGCGCCAGCAGCTTAACAGGTAGCGCCTACGAGCAGTACTTC. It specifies CASSLTGSAYEQYF.

The DNA of the CDR3 is TGTGCCAGCAGTGACCGCCCGGGACAGGGAACAGATACGCAGTATTTT. It yields the protein CASSDRPGQGTDTQYF. This rearrangement joins TRBV6-4 to TRBJ2-3; 9 nucleotides align to TRBD1. Germline CDR1 and CDR2: MRHNA and SNTAGT. There are 16 residues in the CDR3. J gave up 3 bases and V 2 bases, and 6 bases lay outside the gene matches.

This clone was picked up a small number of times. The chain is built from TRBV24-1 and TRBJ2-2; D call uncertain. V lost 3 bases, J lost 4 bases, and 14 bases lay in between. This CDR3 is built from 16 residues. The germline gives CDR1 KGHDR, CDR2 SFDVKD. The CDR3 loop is CATSDIRRDGTGELFF. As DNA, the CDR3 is TGTGCCACCAGTGATATTCGAAGAGACGGCACCGGGGAGCTGTTTTTT.

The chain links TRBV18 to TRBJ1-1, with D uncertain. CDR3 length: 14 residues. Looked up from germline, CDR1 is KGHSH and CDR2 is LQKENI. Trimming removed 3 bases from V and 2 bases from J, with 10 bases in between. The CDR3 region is CASSPRRGNTEAFF. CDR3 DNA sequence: TGTGCCAGCTCACCCCGTCGGGGAAACACTGAAGCTTTCTTT.

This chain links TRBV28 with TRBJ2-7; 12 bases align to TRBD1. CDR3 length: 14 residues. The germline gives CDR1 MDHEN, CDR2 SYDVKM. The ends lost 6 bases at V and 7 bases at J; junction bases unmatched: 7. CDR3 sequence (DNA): TGTGCCAGCAGCAGGGGACAGGGGGCGGGTGAGCAGTACTTC. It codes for CASSRGQGAGEQYF. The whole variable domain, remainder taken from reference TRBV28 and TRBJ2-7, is DVKVTQSSRYLVKRTGEKVFLECVQDMDHENMFWYRQDPGLGLRLIYFSYDVKMKEKGDIPEGYSVSREKKERFSLILESASTNQTSMYLCASSRGQGAGEQYFGPGTRLTVT.

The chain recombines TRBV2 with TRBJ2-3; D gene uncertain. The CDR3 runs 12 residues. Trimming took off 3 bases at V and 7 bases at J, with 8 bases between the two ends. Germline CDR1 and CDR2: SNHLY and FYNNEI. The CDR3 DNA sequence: TGTGCCAGCAGTGAGAGGTGGTATACGCAGTATTTT. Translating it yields CASSERWYTQYF.

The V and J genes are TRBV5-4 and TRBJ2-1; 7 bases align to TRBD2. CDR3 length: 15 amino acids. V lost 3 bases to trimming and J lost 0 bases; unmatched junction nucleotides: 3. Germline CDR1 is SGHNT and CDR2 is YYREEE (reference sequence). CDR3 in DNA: TGTGCCAGCAGCTCAGGCGGGAGCTCCTACAATGAGCAGTTCTTC. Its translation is CASSSGGSSYNEQFF.

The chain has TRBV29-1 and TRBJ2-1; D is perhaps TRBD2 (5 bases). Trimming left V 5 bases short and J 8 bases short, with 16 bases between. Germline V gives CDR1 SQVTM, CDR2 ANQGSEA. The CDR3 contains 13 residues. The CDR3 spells CSVRAAKEDEQFF. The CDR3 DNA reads TGCAGCGTTCGAGCGGCCAAGGAGGATGAGCAGTTCTTC.

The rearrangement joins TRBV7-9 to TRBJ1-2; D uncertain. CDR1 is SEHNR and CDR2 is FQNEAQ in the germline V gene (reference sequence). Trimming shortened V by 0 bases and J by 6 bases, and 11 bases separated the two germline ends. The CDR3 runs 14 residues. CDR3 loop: CASSLAFQEHGYTF. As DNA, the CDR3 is TGTGCCAGCAGCTTAGCTTTCCAGGAGCATGGCTACACCTTC.

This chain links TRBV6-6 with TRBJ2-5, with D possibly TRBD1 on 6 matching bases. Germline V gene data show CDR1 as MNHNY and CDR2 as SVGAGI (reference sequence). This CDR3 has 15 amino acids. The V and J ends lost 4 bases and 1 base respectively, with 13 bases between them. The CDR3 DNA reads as TGTGCCAGCAGTTCCAACAGGGTAACCCAAGAGACCCAGTACTTC. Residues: CASSSNRVTQETQYF.

The CDR3 DNA sequence: TGTGCCAGCAGCCAGGGACAGGGGTCCCACGAGCAGTACTTC. It codes for CASSQGQGSHEQYF. V gene TRBV7-2 combines with J gene TRBJ2-7; TRBD1 matches at 10 bases. V lost 5 bases and J lost 5; bases outside the gene matches: 6. This CDR3 is 14 amino acids long. Per the germline V gene, CDR1 is SGHTA and CDR2 is FQGNSA.

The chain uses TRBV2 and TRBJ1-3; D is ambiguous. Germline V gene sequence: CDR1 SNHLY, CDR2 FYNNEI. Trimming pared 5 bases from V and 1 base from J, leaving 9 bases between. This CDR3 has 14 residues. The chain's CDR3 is CASSPAVSGNTIYF. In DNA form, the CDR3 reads TGTGCCAGCAGTCCCGCAGTTTCTGGAAACACCATATATTTT. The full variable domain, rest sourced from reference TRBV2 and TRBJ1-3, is EPEVTQTPSHQVTQMGQEVILRCVPISNHLYFYWYRQILGQKVEFLVSFYNNEISEKSEIFDDQFSVERPDGSNFTLKIRSTKLEDSAMYFCASSPAVSGNTIYFGEGSWLTVV.

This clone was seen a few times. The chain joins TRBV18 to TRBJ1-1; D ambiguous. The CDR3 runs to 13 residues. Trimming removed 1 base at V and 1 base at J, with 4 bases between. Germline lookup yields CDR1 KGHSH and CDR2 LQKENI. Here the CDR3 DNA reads TGTGCCAGCTCACCACGCCAGAACACTGAAGCTTTCTTT. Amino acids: CASSPRQNTEAFF.

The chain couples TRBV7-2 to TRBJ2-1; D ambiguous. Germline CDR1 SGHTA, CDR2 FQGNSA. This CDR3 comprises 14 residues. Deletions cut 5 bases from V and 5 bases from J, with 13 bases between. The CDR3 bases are TGTGCCAGCAGCCCAAAGGGCGTAAACAATGAGCAGTTCTTC. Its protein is CASSPKGVNNEQFF. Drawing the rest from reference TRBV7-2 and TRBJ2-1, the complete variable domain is GAGVSQSPSNKVTEKGKDVELRCDPISGHTALYWYRQSLGQGLEFLIYFQGNSAPDKSGLPSDRFSAERTGGSVSTLTIQRTQQEDSAVYLCASSPKGVNNEQFFGPGTRLTVL.

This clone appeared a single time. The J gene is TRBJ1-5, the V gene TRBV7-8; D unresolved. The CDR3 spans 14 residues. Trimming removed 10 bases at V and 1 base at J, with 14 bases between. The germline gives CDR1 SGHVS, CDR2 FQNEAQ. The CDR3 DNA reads TGTGCCATCTCCGCTGGAAGGAGCAATCAGCCCCAGCATTTT. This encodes CAISAGRSNQPQHF.

This chain's CDR3 is CASSQHGAGGAGYGYTF. The CDR3, as DNA: TGTGCCAGCAGCCAACACGGGGCAGGGGGCGCCGGCTATGGCTACACCTTC. The chain has TRBV14 and TRBJ1-2; 8 nucleotides match TRBD1. Trimming cost V 2 bases and J 4 bases; bases outside gene matches: 12. CDR3 length equals 17 residues. Per the germline V gene, CDR1 is SGHDN and CDR2 is FVKESK.

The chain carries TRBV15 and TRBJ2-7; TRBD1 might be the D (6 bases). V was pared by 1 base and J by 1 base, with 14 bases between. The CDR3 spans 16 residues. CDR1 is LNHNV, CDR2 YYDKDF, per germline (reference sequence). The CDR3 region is CATSRGLAGASYEQYF. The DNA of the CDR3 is TGTGCCACCAGCAGAGGGCTGGCAGGGGCGTCCTACGAGCAGTACTTC.